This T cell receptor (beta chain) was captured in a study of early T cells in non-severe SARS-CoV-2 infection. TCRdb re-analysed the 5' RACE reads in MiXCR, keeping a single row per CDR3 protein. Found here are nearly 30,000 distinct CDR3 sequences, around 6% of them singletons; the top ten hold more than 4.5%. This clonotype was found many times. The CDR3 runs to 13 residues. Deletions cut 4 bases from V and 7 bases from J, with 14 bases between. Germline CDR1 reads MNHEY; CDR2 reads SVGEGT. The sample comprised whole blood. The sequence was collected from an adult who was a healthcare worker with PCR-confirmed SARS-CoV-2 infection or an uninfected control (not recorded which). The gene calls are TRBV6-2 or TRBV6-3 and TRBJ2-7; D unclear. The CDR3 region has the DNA TGTGCCAGCAGTTTTAGACATCGCGAAGAGCAGTACTTC. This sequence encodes CASSFRHREEQYF.